This T cell receptor beta chain was sequenced for a study of neoadjuvant nivolumab and ipilimumab in lung cancer. Points from the study as a whole: Higher pretherapy blood TCR richness went with higher resected-tumor richness.

Data came from immunoSEQ multiplex PCR; TCRdb stores just in-frame clones and leaves some out. The table records 6,200 or so clones, less than 70% of them present only once. This clone appeared a single time. Its antigen is undetermined. From germline, CDR1 is SGHAT and CDR2 FQDESV (reference sequence). The CDR3 totals 15 residues. V was clipped by 5 bases and J by 0 bases, with 13 bases between them. The specimen comprised tumor tissue, sampled after neoadjuvant nivolumab, alone or with ipilimumab, at or shortly before surgery. This clonotype was sampled from an adult with non-small cell lung cancer. This chain connects TRBV11-1 to TRBJ1-1; weak D call: TRBD1 (5 bases). CDR3 DNA sequence: TGTGCCAGCAGCCCCCGACAGCGGGTGAACACTGAAGCTTTCTTT. It encodes CASSPRQRVNTEAFF.